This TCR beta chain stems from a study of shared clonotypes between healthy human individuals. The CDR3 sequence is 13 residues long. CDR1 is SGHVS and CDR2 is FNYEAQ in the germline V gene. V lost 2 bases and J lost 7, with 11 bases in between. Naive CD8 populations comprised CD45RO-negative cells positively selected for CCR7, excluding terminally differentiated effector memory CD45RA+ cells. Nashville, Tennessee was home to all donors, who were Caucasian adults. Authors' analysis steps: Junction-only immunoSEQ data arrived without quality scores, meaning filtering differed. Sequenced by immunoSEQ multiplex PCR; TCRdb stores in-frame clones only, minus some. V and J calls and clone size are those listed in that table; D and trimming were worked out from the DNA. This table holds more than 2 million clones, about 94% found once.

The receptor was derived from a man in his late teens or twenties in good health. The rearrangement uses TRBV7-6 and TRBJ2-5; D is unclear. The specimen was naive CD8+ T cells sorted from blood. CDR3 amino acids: CASSLNARGTQYF. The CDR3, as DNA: TGTGCCAGCAGCTTAAACGCCCGCGGGACCCAGTACTTC.